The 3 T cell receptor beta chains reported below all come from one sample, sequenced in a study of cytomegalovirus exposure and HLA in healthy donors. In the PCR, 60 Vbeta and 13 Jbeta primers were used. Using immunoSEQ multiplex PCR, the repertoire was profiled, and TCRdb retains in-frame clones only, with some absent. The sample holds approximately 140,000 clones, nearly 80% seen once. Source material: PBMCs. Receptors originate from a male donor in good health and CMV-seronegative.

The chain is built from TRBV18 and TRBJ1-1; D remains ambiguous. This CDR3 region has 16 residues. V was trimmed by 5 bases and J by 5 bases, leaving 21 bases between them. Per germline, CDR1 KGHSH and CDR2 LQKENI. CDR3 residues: CASSSDSGWGGTEAFF. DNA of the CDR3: TGTGCCAGCTCATCCGACTCAGGTTGGGGAGGAACTGAAGCTTTCTTT.

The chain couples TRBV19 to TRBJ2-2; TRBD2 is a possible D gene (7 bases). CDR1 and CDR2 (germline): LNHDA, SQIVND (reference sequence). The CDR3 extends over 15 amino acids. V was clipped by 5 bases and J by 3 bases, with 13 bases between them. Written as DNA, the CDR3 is TGTGCCAGTAGTTTGGGGGGGGCTTACACCGGGGAGCTGTTTTTT. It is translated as CASSLGGAYTGELFF. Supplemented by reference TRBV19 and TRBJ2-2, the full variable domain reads DGGITQSPKYLFRKEGQNVTLSCEQNLNHDAMYWYRQDPGQGLRLIYYSQIVNDFQKGDIAEGYSVSREKKESFPLTVTSAQKNPTAFYLCASSLGGAYTGELFFGEGSRLTVL.

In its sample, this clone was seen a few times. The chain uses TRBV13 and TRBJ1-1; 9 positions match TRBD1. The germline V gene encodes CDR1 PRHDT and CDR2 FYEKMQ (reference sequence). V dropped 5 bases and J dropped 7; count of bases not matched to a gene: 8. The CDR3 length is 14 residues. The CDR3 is CASSRKQGAGEAFF. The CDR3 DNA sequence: TGTGCCAGCAGCCGTAAACAGGGGGCGGGTGAAGCTTTCTTT.